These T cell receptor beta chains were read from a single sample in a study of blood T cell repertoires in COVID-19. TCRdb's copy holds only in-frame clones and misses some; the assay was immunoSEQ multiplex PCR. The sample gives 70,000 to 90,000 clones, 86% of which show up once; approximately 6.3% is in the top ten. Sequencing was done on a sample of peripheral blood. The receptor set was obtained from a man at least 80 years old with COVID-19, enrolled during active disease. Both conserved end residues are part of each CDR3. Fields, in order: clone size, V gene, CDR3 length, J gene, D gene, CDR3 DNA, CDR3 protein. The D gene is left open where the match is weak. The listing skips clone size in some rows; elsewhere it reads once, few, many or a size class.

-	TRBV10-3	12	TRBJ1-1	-	TGTGCCATCAGTGTAGGACAAACTGAAGCTTTCTTT	CAISVGQTEAFF
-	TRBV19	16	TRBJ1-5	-	TGTGCCAGTAGTATAGTCGCGGGGGTCTTCGGTCAGCCCCAGCATTTT	CASSIVAGVFGQPQHF
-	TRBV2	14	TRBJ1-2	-	TGTGCCAGCAGATCGGACACTGCTGGCTATGGCTACACCTTC	CASRSDTAGYGYTF
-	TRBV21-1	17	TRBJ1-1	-	TGTGCCAGCAGCAAAAACCGGGACAGGGGGCGATTGGCTGAAGCTTTCTTT	CASSKNRDRGRLAEAFF
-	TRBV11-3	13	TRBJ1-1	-	TGTGCCAGCAGCTTACTGAGGGACACTGAAGCTTTCTTT	CASSLLRDTEAFF
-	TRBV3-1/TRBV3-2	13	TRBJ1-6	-	TGTGCCAGCAGCCGGTCGGATAATTCACCCCTCCACTTT	CASSRSDNSPLHF
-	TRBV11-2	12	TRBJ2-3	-	TGTGCCAGCAGCGTTAGCGGAGATACGCAGTATTTT	CASSVSGDTQYF
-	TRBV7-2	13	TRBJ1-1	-	TGTGCCAGCAGCGTTACATGGAACACTGAAGCTTTCTTT	CASSVTWNTEAFF
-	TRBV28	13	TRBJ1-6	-	TGTGCCAGCAGCCCCGACAGTAATTCACCCCTCCACTTT	CASSPDSNSPLHF
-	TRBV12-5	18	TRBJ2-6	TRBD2	TGTGCTAGTGGTTTGGTATTGGGAGGGGTCTCTGGGGCCAACGTCCTGACTTTC	CASGLVLGGVSGANVLTF
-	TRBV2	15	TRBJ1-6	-	TGTGCCAGCAGTGAGTCACAGATGATCAATTCACCCCTCCACTTT	CASSESQMINSPLHF
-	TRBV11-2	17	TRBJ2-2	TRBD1	TGTGCCAGCAGCCCCACTACCGGGACAGGGTTCCACGGGGAGCTGTTTTTT	CASSPTTGTGFHGELFF
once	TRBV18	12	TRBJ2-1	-	TGTGCCAGCTCACTTACTTACAATGAGCAGTTCTTC	CASSLTYNEQFF
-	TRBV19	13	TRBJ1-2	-	TGTGCCAGCGGGGACTCTCTAGGATATGGCTACACCTTC	CASGDSLGYGYTF
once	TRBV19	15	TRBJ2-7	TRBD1	TGTGCCAGTAGTAGACCGGGACAGGGGACCTACGAGCAGTACTTC	CASSRPGQGTYEQYF
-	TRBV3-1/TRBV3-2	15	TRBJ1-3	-	TGTGCCAGCAGCCAACGGACAGTCACTGGAAACACCATATATTTT	CASSQRTVTGNTIYF
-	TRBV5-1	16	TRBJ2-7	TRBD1	TGCGCCAGCAGCTCGGCTCCGGGACAGGGGGCGTACGAGCAGTACTTC	CASSSAPGQGAYEQYF
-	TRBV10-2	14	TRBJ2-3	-	TGCGCCAGCAAGAAAGCGACGAGCACAGATACGCAGTATTTT	CASKKATSTDTQYF
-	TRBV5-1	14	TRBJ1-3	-	TGCGCCAGCAGCTCCACCGGCTCTGGAAACACCATATATTTT	CASSSTGSGNTIYF
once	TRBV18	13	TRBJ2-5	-	TGTGCCAGCGCTTCTACCACGCAAGAGACCCAGTACTTC	CASASTTQETQYF
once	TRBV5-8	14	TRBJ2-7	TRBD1	TGTGCCAGCAGCTCGGACAGGGGATCAAGCGAGCAGTACTTC	CASSSDRGSSEQYF
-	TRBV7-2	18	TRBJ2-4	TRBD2	TGTGCCAGCAGCTTGTCTCTAGCGGGGGGGCTAGCCAAAAACATTCAGTACTTC	CASSLSLAGGLAKNIQYF
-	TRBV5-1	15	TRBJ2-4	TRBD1	TGCGCCAGCAGCTTTACGGGGACAGGGATGGACATTCAGTACTTC	CASSFTGTGMDIQYF
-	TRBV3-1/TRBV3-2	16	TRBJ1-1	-	TGTGCCAGCAGCCAAGGTCACGGACAGAAAAACACTGAAGCTTTCTTT	CASSQGHGQKNTEAFF
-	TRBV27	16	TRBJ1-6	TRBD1	TGTGCCAGCAGTTTATCGCAGGGGGTAGGCAATTCACCCCTCCACTTT	CASSLSQGVGNSPLHF
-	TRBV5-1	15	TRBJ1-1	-	TGCGCCAGCAGCTTGGCCGGCAGGGATGATACTGAAGCTTTCTTT	CASSLAGRDDTEAFF
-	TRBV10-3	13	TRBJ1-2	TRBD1	TGTGCCATCAGGCCCACAGGGGGCGAAGGCTACACCTTC	CAIRPTGGEGYTF
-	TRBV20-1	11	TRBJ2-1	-	TGCAGTGCTAGAAACGGACATCAGGAGTTCTTC	CSARNGHQEFF
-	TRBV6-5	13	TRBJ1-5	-	TGTGCCAGCACAGTCAATAGCAATCAGCCCCAGCATTTT	CASTVNSNQPQHF
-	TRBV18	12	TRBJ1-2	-	TGTGCCAGCTCCACGGACAGCGCAGGCTACACCTTC	CASSTDSAGYTF
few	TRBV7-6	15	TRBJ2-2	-	TGTGCCAGCAGCTTAAGTGCAGGGTCGGGCGGGGAGCTGTTTTTT	CASSLSAGSGGELFF
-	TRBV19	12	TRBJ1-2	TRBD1	TGTGCCAGTAGGACGGGACAGCCGGGCTACACCTTC	CASRTGQPGYTF
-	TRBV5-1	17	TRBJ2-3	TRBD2	TGCGCCAGCAGCTCACCCGGACTAGCGGGGGGAACAGATACGCAGTATTTT	CASSSPGLAGGTDTQYF
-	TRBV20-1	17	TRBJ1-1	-	TGCAGTGCTAGTAAAACGTCAGGGGCCCCCGAGTTCACTGAAGCTTTCTTT	CSASKTSGAPEFTEAFF
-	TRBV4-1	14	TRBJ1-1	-	TGCGCCAGCAGCCAGGGTACTATGAACACTGAAGCTTTCTTT	CASSQGTMNTEAFF
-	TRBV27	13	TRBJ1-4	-	TGTGCCAGCAGCCGACGGACTTCTGAAAAACTGTTTTTT	CASSRRTSEKLFF
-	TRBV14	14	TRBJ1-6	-	TGTGCCAGCAGCCAATACAGGACAAATTCACCCCTCCACTTT	CASSQYRTNSPLHF
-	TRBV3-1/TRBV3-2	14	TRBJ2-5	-	TGTGCCAGCAGCCAAAACGCGGGTCCAGAGACCCAGTACTTC	CASSQNAGPETQYF
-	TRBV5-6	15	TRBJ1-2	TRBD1	TGTGCCAGCAGCTTGGCCGGGACAGGGGTTTATGGCTACACCTTC	CASSLAGTGVYGYTF
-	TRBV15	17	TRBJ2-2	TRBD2	TGTGCCACCAGCAGAGATAGGGGACTAGGACTCACCGGGGAGCTGTTTTTT	CATSRDRGLGLTGELFF
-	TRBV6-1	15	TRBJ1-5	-	TGTGCCAGCATTGAACCAGGCTCTCTGGCGCAGCCCCAGCATTTT	CASIEPGSLAQPQHF
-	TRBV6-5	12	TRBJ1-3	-	TGTGCCAGCAGTCCGAGAGGAAACACCATATATTTT	CASSPRGNTIYF
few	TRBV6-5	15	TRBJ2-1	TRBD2	TGTGCCAGCAGGAATAGCGGGGGGGCGGGCAATGAGCAGTTCTTC	CASRNSGGAGNEQFF
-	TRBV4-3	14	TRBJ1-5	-	TGCGCCAGCAGCCAAGATACGGGGGTCCAGCCCCAGCATTTT	CASSQDTGVQPQHF
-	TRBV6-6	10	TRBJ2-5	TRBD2	TGTGTAGCGGGAAAAGAGACCCAGTACTTC	CVAGKETQYF
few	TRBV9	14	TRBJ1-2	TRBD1	TGTGCCAGCAGCGTAGGGACAGGGAGCGGAGGCTACACCTTC	CASSVGTGSGGYTF
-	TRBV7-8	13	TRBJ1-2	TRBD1	TGTGCCAGCAGCCCGACAGGGGATTATGGCTACACCTTC	CASSPTGDYGYTF
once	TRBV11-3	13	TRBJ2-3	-	TGTGCCAGCAGCCGAGTGAGGGCAGATACGCAGTATTTT	CASSRVRADTQYF
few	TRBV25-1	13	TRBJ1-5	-	TGTGCCAGCAGTGAACAGGGGTATCAGCCCCAGCATTTT	CASSEQGYQPQHF